Listed here is a single TCR beta chain. Time point meaning: pretreatment peripheral blood. This sample was taken from a study of PD-L1 blockade in urothelial cancer. Study in general: Blood was subjected to analysis at 3 weeks (second dose) and 6 weeks following treatment start. Median T cell yield per blood sample was about 150,000 cells.

TCRdb keeps only in-frame clones here, not all; method: immunoSEQ multiplex PCR. The table has 87,000 or so clones, roughly 89% seen once. The sequence was obtained from a man aged 60 to 69 with urothelial cancer. Sequenced here: PBMCs, sampled around atezolizumab (anti-PD-L1) treatment.

The CDR3 DNA follows: TGTGCCAGCAGGGAGACGGGAGGGCGGGGCACCGGGGAGCTGTTTTTT. Amino acids: CASRETGGRGTGELFF. The rearrangement links TRBV2 to TRBJ2-2; 8 bases map to TRBD2. V shed 6 bases and J 4 bases; nucleotides not matched to a gene: 10. Germline V gives CDR1 SNHLY, CDR2 FYNNEI. CDR3 size: 16 residues.